This entry features one TCR beta chain sequence. The ends were cut back, 5 bases at V and 3 bases at J, with 16 bases in the middle. Germline V gives CDR1 SGHAT, CDR2 FQNNGV. This CDR3 spans 15 amino acids. This record comes from a study of blood T cell repertoires in COVID-19. Study at large: Acute and convalescent COVID-19 specimens originated in the United States, Italy and Spain. T cells, B-cell-depleted T cells, or PBMCs supplied cDNA or gDNA.

The authors' processing: Scientists estimated how many nucleated cells there were by amplifying reference gene primers. Some clones are missing from TCRdb's copy, which holds only in-frame ones; the method was immunoSEQ multiplex PCR. The D gene and trimming were derived from the DNA, and the V and J assignments and clone size from that table. This table has 35,000 to 50,000 clones, 84% appearing once. Source material: peripheral blood. This chain links TRBV11-2 with TRBJ2-5, with a possible D match to TRBD1 (5 bases). The clonotype originates from a man aged 50-60 years with active or convalescent COVID-19. The CDR3 region has the DNA TGTGCCAGCAGCCCCGGAGCCAGGGTGAAAGAGACCCAGTACTTC. It translates to CASSPGARVKETQYF.